This TCR beta chain was documented in a study of blood T cell repertoires in COVID-19. CDR1 and CDR2 from the germline V gene are LNHDA and SQIVND (reference sequence). The CDR3 is 13 amino acids. The V and J ends lost 6 bases and 3 bases, in that order; junction bases with no gene match: 4. The data were produced by immunoSEQ multiplex PCR, yet TCRdb's version contains in-frame clones alone and is incomplete. The repertoire holds 70,000 or so clones, with about 89% as singletons. The V gene is TRBV19, the J gene TRBJ2-7; 8 bases fit TRBD1. This TCR came from a man between 60 and 70 years old with acute or convalescent COVID-19. Source material: peripheral blood. Written as DNA, the CDR3 is TGTGCCAGTAGACAGGGACAGGACTACGAGCAGTACTTC. Its translation: CASRQGQDYEQYF.